Following are 7 T cell receptor beta chains from one sample sequenced in a study of T cells in localized non-small cell lung cancer. Using immunoSEQ multiplex PCR, the repertoire was profiled, and TCRdb retains in-frame clones only, with some absent. The table lists under 25,000 clones, roughly nine tenths of them singletons. Sequencing was performed on PBMCs, taken before any cancer treatment. The receptors originated from a man aged 40 to 69 with stage II squamous cell lung carcinoma.

The chain joins TRBV27 to TRBJ1-2, with D possibly matching TRBD1 (5 bases). The CDR3 totals 17 residues. V was clipped by 0 bases and J by 2 bases, with 16 bases between them. CDR1 and CDR2 (germline): MNHEY, SMNVEV (reference sequence). CDR3 DNA sequence: TGTGCCAGCAGTTTATCGGAGGGGATGGGGCTCAACTATGGCTACACCTTC. This translates into CASSLSEGMGLNYGYTF.

The genes are TRBV28 and TRBJ1-1; D ambiguous. Germline CDR1 and CDR2: MDHEN and SYDVKM. Trimming cost V 3 bases and J 6 bases, with 11 bases left between them. This CDR3 spans 13 amino acids. The CDR3 region is CASSLRVTPEAFF. For the CDR3, the DNA is TGTGCCAGCAGTTTGAGGGTTACTCCTGAAGCTTTCTTT.

CDR3 in amino acids: CASSARTSGGLNEQFF. CDR3 in DNA: TGTGCCAGCAGCGCCCGGACTAGCGGGGGGCTCAATGAGCAGTTCTTC. The chain combines TRBV9 with TRBJ2-1; the match to TRBD2 covers 14 bases. The CDR3 runs to 16 residues. V lost 3 bases to trimming and J lost 6 bases; unmatched junction nucleotides: 5. CDR1 and CDR2 from the germline V gene are SGDLS and YYNGEE.

The chain links TRBV19 to TRBJ2-7; no definite D call. Germline CDR1 is LNHDA and CDR2 is SQIVND (reference sequence). Trimming took 4 bases from V and 0 from J, leaving 10 bases between them. The CDR3 consists of 14 residues. The chain's CDR3 is CASSNIGFSYEQYF. The CDR3 nucleotides are TGTGCCAGTAGTAATATAGGTTTCTCCTACGAGCAGTACTTC.

The V call is TRBV5-1, the J call TRBJ2-5; 11 nucleotides line up with TRBD2. J gave up 6 bases and V 4 bases, and 8 bases lay outside the gene matches. The CDR3 contains 15 residues. CDR1 is SGHRS, CDR2 YFSETQ, per germline. This CDR3 is CASSETSGSPKTQYF. DNA for the CDR3: TGCGCCAGCAGCGAAACTAGCGGGAGTCCCAAGACCCAGTACTTC.

The rearrangement joins TRBV10-1 to TRBJ2-2; 14 nucleotides match TRBD2. There are 18 residues in the CDR3. J gave up 2 bases and V 2 bases, and 4 bases lay outside the gene matches. Germline assignment: CDR1 WNHNN and CDR2 SYGVQD (reference sequence). The CDR3 reads CASSEGLAGGLNTGELFF. The CDR3 DNA reads TGCGCCAGCAGTGAGGGACTAGCGGGAGGACTCAACACCGGGGAGCTGTTTTTT.

The rearrangement joins TRBV7-2 to TRBJ2-3; 8 nucleotides line up with TRBD2. Germline CDR1 reads SGHTA; CDR2 reads FQGNSA. The length of the CDR3 is 17 residues. V was pared by 2 bases and J by 0 bases, with 7 bases of the junction left unmatched. The CDR3 nucleotides are TGTGCCAGCAGCTTAAGGAGGACTAGCCCTAGCACAGATACGCAGTATTTT. Protein product: CASSLRRTSPSTDTQYF.